The TCR beta chain described here comes from a study of CD8 T cells in ankylosing spondylitis. TCRdb re-analysed the 5' RACE reads in MiXCR, keeping a single row per CDR3 protein. The sample holds roughly 97,000 distinct CDR3 sequences, roughly 8% seen once. Germline V gives CDR1 LGHNA, CDR2 YSLEER. V shed 6 bases and J shed 6 bases, with 13 bases lying between them. The CDR3 is made up of 13 amino acids. Many counts were recorded for this clonotype. This chain joins TRBV4-3 and TRBJ2-3, with a tentative D call TRBD1 (5 bases). This TCR derives from a male donor with ankylosing spondylitis or in good health (not recorded which). Sequencing was performed on blood, either unsorted or a sorted T cell fraction (not recorded which). The CDR3 coding sequence is TGCGCCAGCAGTCCCCGGAAGGGGGATACGCAGTATTTT. It encodes CASSPRKGDTQYF.